This T cell receptor beta chain was captured in a study of blood T cell repertoires in COVID-19. Sequencing was performed with immunoSEQ multiplex PCR; in TCRdb, only in-frame clones are kept and a portion is missing. The sample holds roughly 150,000 clones, 65% to 85% seen once. This clone was seen only a few times. The J segment lost 4 bases and the V segment lost 4 bases, leaving 2 bases of the junction unmatched. Germline V lookup: CDR1 SGHRS, CDR2 YFSETQ. The length of the CDR3 is 14 residues. This chain links TRBV5-1 with TRBJ2-2; 9 nucleotides match TRBD1. This TCR came from a human donor in a cohort sampled during active COVID-19. The sample taken for sequencing was peripheral blood. The CDR3 coding sequence is TGCGCCAGCAGCGAGACAGGGGGCACCGGGGAGCTGTTTTTT. Translated: CASSETGGTGELFF. The full variable domain, rest sourced from reference TRBV5-1 and TRBJ2-2, is KAGVTQTPRYLIKTRGQQVTLSCSPISGHRSVSWYQQTPGQGLQFLFEYFSETQRNKGNFPGRFSGRQFSNSRSEMNVSTLELGDSALYLCASSETGGTGELFFGEGSRLTVL.